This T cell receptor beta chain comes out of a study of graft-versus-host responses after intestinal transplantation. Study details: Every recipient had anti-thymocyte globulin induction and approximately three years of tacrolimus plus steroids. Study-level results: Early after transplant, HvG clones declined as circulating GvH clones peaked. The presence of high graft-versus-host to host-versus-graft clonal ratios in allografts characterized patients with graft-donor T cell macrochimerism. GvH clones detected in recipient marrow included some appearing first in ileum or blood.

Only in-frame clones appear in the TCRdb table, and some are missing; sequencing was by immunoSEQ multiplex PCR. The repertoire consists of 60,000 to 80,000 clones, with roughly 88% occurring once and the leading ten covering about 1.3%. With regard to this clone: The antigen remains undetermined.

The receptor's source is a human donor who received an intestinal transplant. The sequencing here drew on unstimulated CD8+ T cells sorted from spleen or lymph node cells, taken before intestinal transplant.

In DNA, the CDR3 is TGTGCCACCAGCAGAGTTTTGCTCTCCCAGGACAGTGTGGAGACCCAGTACTTC. Protein: CATSRVLLSQDSVETQYF. The chain combines TRBV15 with TRBJ2-5; tentatively, D is TRBD1 (6 bases). The V and J ends lost 1 base and 5 bases respectively, with 23 bases between them. Germline CDR1 reads LNHNV; CDR2 reads YYDKDF (reference sequence). The CDR3 contains 18 residues.